A single sample gave rise to the 23 T cell receptor beta chains below, sequenced in a study of blood T cell repertoires in COVID-19. Repertoires were generated with immunoSEQ multiplex PCR, while TCRdb's copy carries only in-frame clones and drops some. The repertoire consists of about 220,000 clones, with about 79% occurring once and the leading ten covering about 9%. The sequenced sample was peripheral blood. The receptors come from a man in his fifties or sixties with active or convalescent COVID-19.

The V and J genes are TRBV5-6 and TRBJ1-6; 7 positions match TRBD1. The CDR3 consists of 16 residues. CDR1 SGHDT and CDR2 YYEEEE come from the germline V gene. Germline trimming cut 0 bases from V and 9 bases from J; bases unmatched to any gene: 9. CDR3 amino acids: CASSLGQGRRGSPLHF. Written as DNA, the CDR3 is TGTGCCAGCAGCTTGGGACAGGGCCGCAGGGGTTCACCCCTCCACTTT.

The J gene is TRBJ1-5, the V gene TRBV28, with a possible D match to TRBD1 (6 bases). The germline V gene has CDR1 MDHEN and CDR2 SYDVKM. Trimming shortened V by 0 bases and J by 1 base, and 7 bases separated the two germline ends. The CDR3 consists of 15 residues. This chain's CDR3 is CASSLWQGSNQPQHF. The CDR3 DNA reads TGTGCCAGCAGTTTATGGCAGGGGAGCAATCAGCCCCAGCATTTT.

The table lists this clone with many counts. The chain carries TRBV28 and TRBJ1-5; the D is unclear. Germline CDR1 and CDR2: MDHEN and SYDVKM. V was shortened by 3 bases and J by 2 bases, with 8 bases between the two germline ends. The CDR3 spans 14 residues. CDR3 protein: CASSFTQGNQPQHF. In DNA, the CDR3 is TGTGCCAGCAGTTTCACTCAGGGCAATCAGCCCCAGCATTTT.

The chain couples TRBV20-1 to TRBJ1-5; the D gene is possibly TRBD1 (5 bases). The V and J ends lost 3 bases and 5 bases respectively, with 14 bases between them. The CDR3 is 14 residues long. Per the germline V gene, CDR1 is DFQATT and CDR2 is SNEGSKA (reference sequence). CDR3 region: CSASQGDSYQPQHF. The CDR3 DNA reads as TGCAGTGCTAGTCAGGGTGACAGTTATCAGCCCCAGCATTTT.

The chain joins TRBV6-6 to TRBJ1-2; TRBD1 matches 11 bases. Trimming at V came to 6 bases and at J to 4 bases, leaving 10 bases not matched to a gene. This CDR3 region has 16 residues. The germline V gene has CDR1 MNHNY and CDR2 SVGAGI (reference sequence). CDR3 in DNA: TGTGCCAGCAGCCCCGGGACAGGGGGTTGGATCTATGGCTACACCTTC. Its translation: CASSPGTGGWIYGYTF.

The rearrangement joins TRBV7-8 to TRBJ2-3; TRBD2 is a possible D gene (7 bases). V was clipped by 7 bases and J by 5 bases, with 19 bases between them. The CDR3 has 15 residues. Germline assignment: CDR1 SGHVS and CDR2 FQNEAQ. The CDR3 sequence: CASTRLGGRGDTQYF. In DNA, the CDR3 is TGTGCCAGCACACGTCTAGGGGGGAGGGGAGATACGCAGTATTTT.

This chain connects TRBV6-5 to TRBJ1-2, with TRBD1 matching 7 bases. This CDR3 has 15 residues. V trimming: 6 bases; J trimming: 2 bases; junction bases outside the gene matches: 9. CDR1 and CDR2 (germline): MNHEY, SVGAGI. The CDR3 protein is CASSLGRGQNYGYTF. The CDR3 DNA sequence: TGTGCCAGCAGCCTAGGGCGGGGACAGAACTATGGCTACACCTTC.

This chain joins TRBV28 and TRBJ1-2; D unresolved. The CDR3 has 13 amino acids. Trimming cost V 5 bases and J 4 bases, with 11 bases left between them. Germline CDR1 is MDHEN and CDR2 is SYDVKM. The CDR3 is CASSDGLGYGYTF. DNA for the CDR3: TGTGCCAGCAGTGATGGGCTGGGCTATGGCTACACCTTC.

This rearrangement joins TRBV28 to TRBJ2-4; the D gene is possibly TRBD1 (5 bases). The CDR3 sequence is 15 residues long. Germline V gene lookup returns CDR1 MDHEN and CDR2 SYDVKM. The germline V and J ends were trimmed by 2 bases and 0 bases, with 8 bases remaining between them. In DNA, the CDR3 is TGTGCCAGCAGTTTAGGGGCGACAGCCAAAAACATTCAGTACTTC. Translated, it gives CASSLGATAKNIQYF.

This chain connects TRBV3-1 (or the pseudogene TRBV3-2) to TRBJ1-3, with TRBD1 as a possible D gene (6 bases). Deletions cut 1 base from V and 1 base from J, with 8 bases between. CDR3 size: 15 residues. In germline, CDR1 is LGHDT, CDR2 YNNKEL (reference sequence). The CDR3 loop is CASSQAGTSGNTIYF. The CDR3 nucleotides are TGTGCCAGCAGCCAAGCCGGGACATCTGGAAACACCATATATTTT.

The V and J genes are TRBV7-2 and TRBJ2-1; 11 nucleotides agree with TRBD2. Per the germline V gene, CDR1 is SGHTA and CDR2 is FQGNSA. V was pared by 4 bases and J by 6 bases, with 2 bases of the junction left unmatched. The CDR3 is made up of 14 amino acids. The CDR3 region has the DNA TGTGCCAGCAGCTCCACTAGCGGGAGCAATGAGCAGTTCTTC. It codes for CASSSTSGSNEQFF.

V gene TRBV14 combines with J gene TRBJ1-2, with D possibly being TRBD1 (5 bases). There are 15 residues in the CDR3. V dropped 1 base and J dropped 3 bases, with 12 bases sitting between them. From germline, CDR1 is SGHDN and CDR2 FVKESK. In DNA, the CDR3 is TGTGCCAGCAGCCAAGGTAACACAGGCTACTATGGCTACACCTTC. Translated, it gives CASSQGNTGYYGYTF. Looking up the rest from reference TRBV14 and TRBJ1-2 gives the full variable domain: EAGVTQFPSHSVIEKGQTVTLRCDPISGHDNLYWYRRVMGKEIKFLLHFVKESKQDESGMPNNRFLAERTGGTYSTLKVQPAELEDSGVYFCASSQGNTGYYGYTFGSGTRLTVV.

Concerning this clone itself: The CDR3 end shows no conserved phenylalanine or tryptophan, and so a read error is likely. The DNA is omitted, as the CDR3 cannot be located on it reliably, and the CDR3 follows TCRdb's listing. V is TRBV9 and J is TRBJ2-4; the D call in the table, TRBD2, was not verified against the DNA. CDR1 is SGDLS, CDR2 YYNGEE, per germline. The CDR3 contains 10 residues when both ends are counted. CDR3 residues: CASSPTRPGT.

This clone was recorded only once. V and J are TRBV4-1 and TRBJ2-2; the D gene is possibly TRBD1 (5 bases). There are 16 residues in the CDR3. V shed 1 base and J shed 6 bases, with 15 bases lying between them. Germline loops: CDR1 MGHRA, CDR2 YSYEKL. CDR3 bases: TGCGCCAGCAGCCAAGGTTGGGGCAGTGGGGCCGGGGAGCTGTTTTTT. This gives the protein CASSQGWGSGAGELFF.

This chain links TRBV28 with TRBJ2-7, with TRBD2 matching 11 bases. The J segment lost 5 bases and the V segment lost 2 bases, leaving 8 bases of the junction unmatched. This CDR3 contains 16 residues. CDR1 and CDR2 from the germline V gene are MDHEN and SYDVKM. Written as DNA, the CDR3 is TGTGCCAGCAGTTTAGCGGGAACTAGCGGGAGCAACGAGCAGTACTTC. It yields the protein CASSLAGTSGSNEQYF.

The gene calls are TRBV16 and TRBJ1-5, with 7 bases fitting TRBD1. J lost 0 bases, V lost 3 bases, and 5 bases had no gene match. Germline values: CDR1 KGHSY, CDR2 FQNENV. The CDR3 has 16 amino acids. As DNA, the CDR3 is TGTGCCAGCAGCCAGCAAGGGGGCTTTAGCAATCAGCCCCAGCATTTT. This encodes CASSQQGGFSNQPQHF.

The rearrangement links TRBV28 to TRBJ1-6; 8 bases line up with TRBD1. The J segment lost 9 bases and the V segment lost 6 bases, leaving 4 bases of the junction unmatched. Germline CDR1 is MDHEN and CDR2 is SYDVKM. The CDR3 spans 13 residues. CDR3 residues: CASRDRGGSPLHF. CDR3 nucleotides: TGTGCCAGCAGAGACAGGGGAGGTTCACCCCTCCACTTT.

This rearrangement joins TRBV3-1 (or the pseudogene TRBV3-2) to TRBJ2-7; 9 bases map to TRBD1. Germline trimming cut 3 bases from V and 6 bases from J; bases unmatched to any gene: 15. Germline CDR1 is LGHDT and CDR2 is YNNKEL (reference sequence). This CDR3 has 17 residues. CDR3 in DNA: TGTGCCAGCAGCCACACGCCCCCGGGGACAGGGAGGGGCGAGCAGTACGTC. It codes for CASSHTPPGTGRGEQYV.

This clone was seen a handful of times. The chain employs TRBV11-2 and TRBJ1-3, with 7 bases fitting TRBD1. The V and J ends lost 4 bases and 4 bases, in that order; junction bases with no gene match: 4. Germline V gene lookup returns CDR1 SGHAT and CDR2 FQNNGV. CDR3 length: 14 amino acids. CDR3 DNA sequence: TGTGCCAGCAGCTCACCCAGGGGGGGAAACACCATATATTTT. Translating gives CASSSPRGGNTIYF.

V usage is TRBV28 and J usage is TRBJ2-7, with 9 bases that match TRBD2. The CDR3 runs to 14 residues. CDR1 and CDR2 (germline): MDHEN, SYDVKM. V lost 2 bases and J lost 1; bases outside the gene matches: 0. The CDR3 bases are TGTGCCAGCAGTTTAGCGGGAGGGTCCTACGAGCAGTACTTC. It codes for CASSLAGGSYEQYF. The full variable domain, its missing parts supplied by reference TRBV28 and TRBJ2-7, is DVKVTQSSRYLVKRTGEKVFLECVQDMDHENMFWYRQDPGLGLRLIYFSYDVKMKEKGDIPEGYSVSREKKERFSLILESASTNQTSMYLCASSLAGGSYEQYFGPGTRLTVT.

This clone was seen only a few times. This chain uses TRBV7-8 with TRBJ2-3; perhaps TRBD2 as D (5 bases). Germline loops: CDR1 SGHVS, CDR2 FQNEAQ. Trimming took 1 base from V and 5 from J, leaving 7 bases between them. There are 13 residues in the CDR3. CDR3: CASSLEEGDTQYF. The CDR3 coding sequence is TGTGCCAGCAGCTTAGAAGAGGGAGATACGCAGTATTTT.

V is TRBV5-4 and J is TRBJ2-2; 8 bases match TRBD1. Looked up from germline, CDR1 is SGHNT and CDR2 is YYREEE (reference sequence). V shed 0 bases and J 1 base; nucleotides not matched to a gene: 2. This CDR3 has 16 amino acids. CDR3 amino acids: CASSLAGTGNTGELFF. CDR3 DNA: TGTGCCAGCAGCTTGGCCGGGACAGGGAACACCGGGGAGCTGTTTTTT.

The CDR3 reads CSALRGYEQYF. In DNA form, the CDR3 reads TGCAGTGCCCTAAGGGGCTACGAGCAGTACTTC. The chain recombines TRBV20-1 with TRBJ2-7, with a possible D match to TRBD1 (5 bases). Germline CDR1 reads DFQATT; CDR2 reads SNEGSKA (reference sequence). Trimming took 6 bases from V and 3 from J, leaving 9 bases between them. CDR3 length: 11 amino acids.